A single sample is the source of the 3 T cell receptor beta chains below, sequenced in a study of T cell responses to AZD1222 COVID-19 vaccine. Data came from immunoSEQ multiplex PCR; TCRdb stores just in-frame clones and leaves some out. The sample includes about 120,000 clones, just over 90% of them seen just once. The input for sequencing was peripheral blood, taken 28 days after the second AZD1222 dose. Receptors originate from an adult who received the AZD1222 COVID-19 vaccine.

The CDR3, as DNA: TGTGCCAGTAGTCTCGGCTCAGGCACCACCTCCTACGAGCAGTACTTC. It translates to CASSLGSGTTSYEQYF. The chain couples TRBV19 to TRBJ2-7, with D uncertain. This CDR3 region has 16 residues. Per germline, CDR1 LNHDA and CDR2 SQIVND (reference sequence). Deletions cut 5 bases from V and 0 bases from J, with 17 bases between. The variable domain in full, with the rest retrieved from reference TRBV19 and TRBJ2-7, is DGGITQSPKYLFRKEGQNVTLSCEQNLNHDAMYWYRQDPGQGLRLIYYSQIVNDFQKGDIAEGYSVSREKKESFPLTVTSAQKNPTAFYLCASSLGSGTTSYEQYFGPGTRLTVT.

The CDR3 loop reads CASSADRGPVGTEAFF. DNA for the CDR3: TGTGCCAGCAGCGCTGACAGGGGCCCCGTTGGCACTGAAGCTTTCTTT. The gene calls are TRBV5-8 and TRBJ1-1, with 8 nucleotides matching TRBD1. Per germline, CDR1 SGHTS and CDR2 YDEGEE. Unmatched junction bases numbered 12, after V lost 4 bases and J lost 4 bases. This CDR3 is built from 16 residues.

V is TRBV30 and J is TRBJ2-7; perhaps TRBD2 as D (5 bases). The CDR3 is made up of 12 amino acids. Germline V gene lookup returns CDR1 GTSNPN and CDR2 SVGIG (reference sequence). Trimming shortened V by 0 bases and J by 7 bases, and 10 bases separated the two germline ends. This CDR3 is CAWSVGPGEQYF. CDR3 coding DNA: TGTGCCTGGAGTGTGGGCCCGGGAGAGCAGTACTTC.